The rows below give T cell receptor beta chains drawn from one sample of a study of blood T cell repertoires in COVID-19. The protocol was immunoSEQ multiplex PCR, while the TCRdb copy is restricted to in-frame clones and leaves out a portion. The data show roughly 250,000 clones, with around four fifths seen just once and 5.5% to 8% held by the top ten. Input material: peripheral blood. The receptor set was obtained from an older woman with active or convalescent COVID-19. CDR3s include the opening cysteine and the closing phenylalanine or tryptophan. D genes are given only for firm matches. Where a row states a size, it is once, few, many or the class of an expanded clone; other rows omit it.

V gene	D gene	clone size	J gene	CDR3 protein	CDR3 DNA
TRBV5-1	.	.	TRBJ2-1	CASSLWGRTAPNEQFF	TGCGCCAGCAGCTTGTGGGGACGGACAGCTCCCAATGAGCAGTTCTTC
TRBV7-9	.	.	TRBJ1-3	CASSPAGSSGNTIYF	TGTGCCAGCAGCCCCGCCGGGAGCTCTGGAAACACCATATATTTT
TRBV24-1	.	.	TRBJ1-3	CATRGGLGNTIYF	TGTGCCACCAGGGGGGGGCTTGGAAACACCATATATTTT
TRBV11-2	.	.	TRBJ2-2	CAILGGAGELFF	TGTGCCATACTAGGCGGGGCCGGGGAGCTGTTTTTT
TRBV5-5	TRBD2	.	TRBJ2-1	CASSSTGGQGLAGTEQFF	TGTGCCAGCAGCTCGACAGGGGGTCAGGGACTAGCGGGAACTGAGCAGTTCTTC
TRBV10-3	.	.	TRBJ1-2	CAIAPHQGGTNYGYTF	TGTGCCATTGCCCCCCACCAAGGGGGTACTAACTATGGCTACACCTTC
TRBV29-1	TRBD2	.	TRBJ2-1	CSVAGGGSYNEQFF	TGCAGCGTTGCTGGCGGGGGGTCCTACAATGAGCAGTTCTTC
TRBV5-1	TRBD1	once	TRBJ1-6	CASSQLRTGGRNSPLHF	TGCGCCAGCAGCCAGCTGAGGACAGGGGGCCGTAATTCACCCCTCCACTTT
TRBV7-9	.	once	TRBJ2-1	CASSFRQGYNEQFF	TGTGCCAGCAGCTTTAGGCAGGGGTACAATGAGCAGTTCTTC
TRBV2	.	.	TRBJ1-2	CASTWTLFDNYGYTF	TGTGCCAGCACCTGGACACTCTTTGACAACTATGGCTACACCTTC
TRBV5-6	.	.	TRBJ1-2	CASSLTALEGYTF	TGTGCCAGCAGCTTGACTGCCCTAGAGGGCTACACCTTC
TRBV7-6	TRBD1	.	TRBJ1-1	CASSPRTGSGRTEAFF	TGTGCCAGCAGCCCTAGGACAGGGTCGGGTAGGACTGAAGCTTTCTTT
TRBV27	.	.	TRBJ2-7	CASSYGTHGVGAYEQYF	TGTGCCAGCAGTTACGGGACTCATGGCGTAGGGGCCTACGAGCAGTACTTC
TRBV7-6	.	.	TRBJ2-3	CASSLVGQGGTDTQYF	TGTGCCAGCAGCTTAGTTGGCCAGGGCGGCACAGATACGCAGTATTTT
TRBV5-4	.	.	TRBJ1-4	CASSTRGTEKLFF	TGTGCCAGCAGCACCAGGGGAACTGAAAAACTGTTTTTT
TRBV12-3/TRBV12-4	.	.	TRBJ2-3	CASSLLRRDTQYF	TGTGCCAGCAGTTTACTCCGGAGGGATACGCAGTATTTT
TRBV15	TRBD1	.	TRBJ1-2	CATSRDRGQYHGYTF	TGTGCCACCAGCAGGGACAGGGGGCAATATCATGGCTACACCTTC
TRBV11-2	.	.	TRBJ1-6	CASRRGLQGSPLHF	TGTGCCAGCAGACGGGGACTCCAAGGTTCACCCCTCCACTTT
TRBV5-1	TRBD1	.	TRBJ1-2	CASSQLSAGTGGFGYTF	TGCGCCAGCAGCCAGCTCTCAGCCGGGACAGGGGGCTTTGGCTACACCTTC
TRBV4-2	.	.	TRBJ1-5	CASSQDPATGQPQHF	TGTGCCAGCAGCCAAGATCCAGCCACGGGGCAGCCCCAGCATTTT
TRBV10-1	TRBD1	.	TRBJ2-2	CASSASGTGILGDRGAVF	TGCGCCAGCAGTGCCTCCGGGACAGGGATTCTCGGGGACCGGGGAGCTGTTTTT
TRBV27	.	.	TRBJ1-2	CASSPGTNRGYTF	TGTGCCAGCAGTCCCGGGACAAATAGGGGCTACACCTTC
TRBV6-5	.	.	TRBJ1-2	CASSFPRGGIYGYTF	TGTGCCAGCAGTTTCCCGAGGGGGGGCATCTATGGCTACACCTTC
TRBV2	TRBD2	once	TRBJ2-1	CASSELGLAGGRNEQFF	TGTGCCAGCAGTGAATTGGGGCTAGCGGGAGGGCGTAATGAGCAGTTCTTC
TRBV5-8	.	.	TRBJ1-5	CATSSNQPQHF	TGTGCCACTAGTAGCAATCAGCCCCAGCATTTT
TRBV5-5	.	.	TRBJ1-5	CASSLGTDQPQHF	TGTGCCAGCAGCTTGGGGACAGATCAGCCCCAGCATTTT
TRBV15	.	.	TRBJ2-2	CATSRDLQISNTGELFF	TGTGCCACCAGCAGAGATTTGCAGATCTCGAACACCGGGGAGCTGTTTTTT
TRBV5-1	.	.	TRBJ1-2	CASSLGQSGYGYTF	TGCGCCAGCAGCTTGGGGCAAAGCGGCTATGGCTACACCTTC
TRBV5-1	.	.	TRBJ2-3	CASSLGAESDTQYF	TGCGCCAGCAGCTTGGGAGCGGAGTCAGATACGCAGTATTTT
TRBV30	TRBD1	.	TRBJ2-2	CAWRRGQGTGELFF	TGTGCCTGGAGGAGAGGACAGGGGACCGGGGAGCTGTTTTTT
TRBV5-1	.	.	TRBJ2-2	CASRRQETNTGELFF	TGCGCCAGCAGAAGACAGGAGACGAACACCGGGGAGCTGTTTTTT
TRBV6-1	TRBD1	.	TRBJ1-5	CASSEAGTGRQPQHF	TGTGCCAGCAGTGAAGCAGGGACAGGGAGACAGCCCCAGCATTTT
TRBV7-7	.	.	TRBJ1-6	CASSLGGGSPLHF	TGTGCTAGCAGCTTAGGTGGCGGATCACCCCTCCACTTT
TRBV7-9	TRBD1	.	TRBJ2-1	CASSLGQGARNEQFF	TGTGCCAGCAGCTTAGGCCAGGGGGCGAGGAATGAGCAGTTCTTC
TRBV10-3	TRBD2	.	TRBJ2-7	CAISDSMGLAGAGEQYF	TGTGCCATCAGTGATTCGATGGGACTAGCGGGAGCGGGCGAGCAGTACTTC
TRBV19	TRBD1	.	TRBJ1-3	CASSMPGQGSGNTIYF	TGTGCCAGTAGTATGCCGGGACAGGGCTCGGGGAACACCATATATTTT
TRBV25-1	.	.	TRBJ1-2	CASSDYGADGYTF	TGTGCCAGCAGTGATTATGGGGCGGATGGCTACACCTTC
TRBV6-1	.	.	TRBJ2-1	CASSDSGVGEQFF	TGTGCCAGCAGTGATTCAGGGGTAGGTGAGCAGTTCTTC
TRBV11-3	TRBD2	.	TRBJ2-1	CASSPASGPEYNEQFF	TGTGCCAGCAGCCCGGCTAGCGGTCCAGAATACAATGAGCAGTTCTTC
TRBV6-5	.	.	TRBJ2-2	CASSYRHRVDTGELFF	TGTGCCAGCAGTTACCGCCACAGGGTCGACACCGGGGAGCTGTTTTTT
TRBV5-1	.	.	TRBJ2-2	CASSFNSGGAATSGELFF	TGCGCCAGCAGCTTTAACAGTGGGGGGGCAGCCACGTCCGGGGAGCTGTTTTTT